Sequencing of this TCR beta chain was carried out in a study of CD8 T cells in ankylosing spondylitis. This clonotype was seen more than once but under ten times. What it recognizes is unknown. Libraries of TCR beta came from quantitative 5'-RACE with molecular barcodes. One entry per CDR3 protein results from TCRdb running MiXCR on the 5' RACE reads. Here the sample spans just under 350,000 distinct CDR3 sequences, 14% to 15% being singletons. Whole-study findings and limits: Within matched ankylosing spondylitis synovial fluid, disease-linked clones were reportedly significantly enriched. Within ankylosing spondylitis blood, a TCR beta motif made up of eight highly homologous variants appeared to be characteristic. Existing reports had already noted some motif variants in reactive arthritis synovial fluid and blood.

The CDR3 spans 15 residues. Germline loops: CDR1 SGHRS, CDR2 YFSETQ. After removal of 6 bases from V and 6 bases from J, the junction contained 7 bases not matched to a gene. Sequenced sample: blood, either unsorted or a sorted T cell fraction (not recorded which). The TCR sequence derives from a male donor with ankylosing spondylitis or in good health (not recorded which). This chain connects TRBV5-1 to TRBJ2-1; TRBD2 matches at 12 bases. The CDR3 here is CASTGLAGGPNEQFF. The CDR3 nucleotides are TGCGCCAGCACGGGTCTAGCGGGGGGGCCCAATGAGCAGTTCTTC.